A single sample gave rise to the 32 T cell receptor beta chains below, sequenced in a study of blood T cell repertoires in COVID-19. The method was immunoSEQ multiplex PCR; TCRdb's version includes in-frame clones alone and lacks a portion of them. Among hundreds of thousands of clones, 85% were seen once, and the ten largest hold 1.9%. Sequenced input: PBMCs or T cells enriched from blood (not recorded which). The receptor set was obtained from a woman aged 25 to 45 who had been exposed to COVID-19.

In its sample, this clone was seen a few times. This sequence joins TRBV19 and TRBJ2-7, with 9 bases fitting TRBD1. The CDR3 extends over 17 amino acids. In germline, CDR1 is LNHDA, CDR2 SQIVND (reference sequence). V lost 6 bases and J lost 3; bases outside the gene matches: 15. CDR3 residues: CASSLKGLGTGLYEQYF. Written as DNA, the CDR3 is TGTGCCAGTAGCCTAAAGGGCCTCGGGACAGGGCTCTACGAGCAGTACTTC.

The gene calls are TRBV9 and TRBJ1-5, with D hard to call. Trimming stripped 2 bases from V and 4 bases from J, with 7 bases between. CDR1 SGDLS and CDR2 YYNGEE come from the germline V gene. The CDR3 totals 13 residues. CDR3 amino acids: CASSVRENQPQHF. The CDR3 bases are TGTGCCAGCAGCGTTAGAGAAAATCAGCCCCAGCATTTT. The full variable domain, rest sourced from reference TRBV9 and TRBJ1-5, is DSGVTQTPKHLITATGQRVTLRCSPRSGDLSVYWYQQSLDQGLQFLIQYYNGEERAKGNILERFSAQQFPDLHSELNLSSLELGDSALYFCASSVRENQPQHFGDGTRLSIL.

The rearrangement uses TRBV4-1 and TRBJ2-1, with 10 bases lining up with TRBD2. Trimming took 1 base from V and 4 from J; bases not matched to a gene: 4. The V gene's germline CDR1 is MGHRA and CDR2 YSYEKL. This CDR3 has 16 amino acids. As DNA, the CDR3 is TGCGCCAGCAGCCAAGGTCTAGCGGGAGCTTACAATGAGCAGTTCTTC. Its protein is CASSQGLAGAYNEQFF.

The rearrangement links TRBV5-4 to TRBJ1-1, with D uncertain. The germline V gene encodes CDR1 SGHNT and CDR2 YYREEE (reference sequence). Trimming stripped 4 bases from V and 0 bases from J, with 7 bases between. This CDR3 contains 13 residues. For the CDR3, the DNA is TGTGCCAGCAGCCGGCAGGTGAACACTGAAGCTTTCTTT. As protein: CASSRQVNTEAFF.

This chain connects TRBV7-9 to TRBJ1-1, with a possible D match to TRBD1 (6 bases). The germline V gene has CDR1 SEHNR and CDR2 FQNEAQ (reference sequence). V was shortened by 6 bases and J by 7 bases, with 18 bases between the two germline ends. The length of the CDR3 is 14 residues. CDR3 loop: CASSIGSGDGEAFF. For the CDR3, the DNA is TGTGCCAGCAGTATAGGATCAGGGGACGGTGAAGCTTTCTTT.

CDR3 DNA sequence: TGTGCCAGCAGACACGAACGGGTTGGAGGAGAGACCCAGTACTTC. This gives the protein CASRHERVGGETQYF. The chain carries TRBV7-8 and TRBJ2-5; D is perhaps TRBD2 (5 bases). CDR1 SGHVS and CDR2 FQNEAQ come from the germline V gene. V was trimmed by 6 bases and J by 4 bases, leaving 18 bases between them. The CDR3 spans 15 residues. The full variable domain, completed using reference TRBV7-8 and TRBJ2-5, is GAGVSQSPRYKVAKRGQDVALRCDPISGHVSLFWYQQALGQGPEFLTYFQNEAQLDKSGLPSDRFFAERPEGSVSTLKIQRTQQEDSAVYLCASRHERVGGETQYFGPGTRLLVL.

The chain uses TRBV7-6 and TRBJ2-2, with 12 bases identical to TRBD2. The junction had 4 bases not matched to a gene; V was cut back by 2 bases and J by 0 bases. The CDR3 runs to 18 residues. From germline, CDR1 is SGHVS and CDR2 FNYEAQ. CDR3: CASSLRLAGDSNTGELFF. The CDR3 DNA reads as TGTGCCAGCAGCTTAAGACTAGCGGGGGACTCGAACACCGGGGAGCTGTTTTTT.

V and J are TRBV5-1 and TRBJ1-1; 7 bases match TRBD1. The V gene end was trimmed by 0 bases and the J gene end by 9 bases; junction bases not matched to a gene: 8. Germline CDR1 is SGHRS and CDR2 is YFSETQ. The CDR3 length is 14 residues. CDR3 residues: CASSLEGAGGQAFF. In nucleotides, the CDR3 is TGCGCCAGCAGCTTGGAGGGGGCGGGCGGGCAAGCTTTCTTT.

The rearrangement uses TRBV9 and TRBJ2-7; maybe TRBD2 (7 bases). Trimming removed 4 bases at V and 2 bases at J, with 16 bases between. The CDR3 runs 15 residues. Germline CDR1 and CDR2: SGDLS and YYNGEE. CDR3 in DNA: TGTGCCAGCAGCTTTCGAGGGGGGGAAACCTACGAGCAGTACTTC. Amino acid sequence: CASSFRGGETYEQYF.

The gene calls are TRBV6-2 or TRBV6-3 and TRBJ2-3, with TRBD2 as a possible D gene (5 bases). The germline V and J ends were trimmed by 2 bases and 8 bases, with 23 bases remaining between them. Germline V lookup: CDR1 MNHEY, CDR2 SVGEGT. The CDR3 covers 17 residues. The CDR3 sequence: CASSYVVRAGALPTQYF. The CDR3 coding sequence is TGTGCCAGCAGTTACGTGGTTCGGGCGGGTGCACTGCCTACGCAGTATTTT.

This chain's CDR3 is CASSQDLGTFTQSPLHF. CDR3 coding DNA: TGTGCCAGCAGCCAGGACCTAGGGACATTTACCCAGTCACCCCTCCACTTT. The gene calls are TRBV14 and TRBJ1-6; D might be TRBD1 (6 bases). The V gene lost 3 bases and the J gene lost 10 bases, with 22 bases spanning the gap. Germline CDR1 SGHDN, CDR2 FVKESK. The CDR3 covers 17 residues. Full variable domain (missing parts from reference TRBV14 and TRBJ1-6): EAGVTQFPSHSVIEKGQTVTLRCDPISGHDNLYWYRRVMGKEIKFLLHFVKESKQDESGMPNNRFLAERTGGTYSTLKVQPAELEDSGVYFCASSQDLGTFTQSPLHFGNGTRLTVT.

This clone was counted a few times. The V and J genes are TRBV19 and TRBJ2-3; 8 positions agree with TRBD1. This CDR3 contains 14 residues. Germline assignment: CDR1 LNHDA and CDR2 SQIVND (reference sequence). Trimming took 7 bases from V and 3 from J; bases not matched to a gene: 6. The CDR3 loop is CASTTGEGTDTQYF. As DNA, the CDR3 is TGTGCCAGTACGACAGGGGAAGGAACAGATACGCAGTATTTT.

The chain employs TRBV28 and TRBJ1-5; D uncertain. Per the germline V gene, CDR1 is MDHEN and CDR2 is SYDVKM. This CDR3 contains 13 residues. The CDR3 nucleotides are TGTGCTGCAAACCGGGAGATCAATCAGCCCCAGCATTTT. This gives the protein CAANREINQPQHF.

The CDR3 DNA sequence: TGTGCCAGCAGTTTTGCTTTCCGGGGTAAAGGCTACACCTTC. This translates into CASSFAFRGKGYTF. The chain joins TRBV28 to TRBJ1-2, with D unresolved. V was cut by 3 bases and J by 8 bases, with 16 bases left in between. Germline V gives CDR1 MDHEN, CDR2 SYDVKM. CDR3 length: 14 amino acids.

DNA for the CDR3: TGTGCCAGCAGCCAAGATTGCTCTAGCGGGGGGGTCTGGGAGACCCAGTACTTC. Protein product: CASSQDCSSGGVWETQYF. The chain employs TRBV3-1 (or the pseudogene TRBV3-2) and TRBJ2-5, with 12 nucleotides matching TRBD2. The germline CDR1 and CDR2 sequences are LGHDT and YNNKEL (reference sequence). Germline trimming cut 0 bases from V and 5 bases from J; bases unmatched to any gene: 10. The CDR3 has 18 amino acids.

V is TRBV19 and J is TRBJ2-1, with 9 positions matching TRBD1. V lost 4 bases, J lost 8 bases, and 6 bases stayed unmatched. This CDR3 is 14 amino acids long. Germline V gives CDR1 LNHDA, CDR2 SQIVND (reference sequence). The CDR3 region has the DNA TGTGCCAGTAGTAGATACAGGGGGCGGGATGAGCAGTTCTTC. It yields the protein CASSRYRGRDEQFF.

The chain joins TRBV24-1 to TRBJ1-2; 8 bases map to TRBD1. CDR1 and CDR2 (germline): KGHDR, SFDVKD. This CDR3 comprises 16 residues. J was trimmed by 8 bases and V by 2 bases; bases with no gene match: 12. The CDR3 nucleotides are TGTGCCACCAGTGATTCCACCGGGACAGGTCCTTGGGGCTACACCTTC. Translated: CATSDSTGTGPWGYTF.

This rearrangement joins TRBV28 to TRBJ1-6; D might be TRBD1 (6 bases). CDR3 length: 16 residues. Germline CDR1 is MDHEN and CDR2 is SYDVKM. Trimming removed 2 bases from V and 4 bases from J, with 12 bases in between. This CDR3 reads CASSLMTGEYNSPLHF. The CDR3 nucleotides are TGTGCCAGCAGTTTAATGACAGGAGAATATAATTCACCCCTCCACTTT. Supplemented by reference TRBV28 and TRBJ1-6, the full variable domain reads DVKVTQSSRYLVKRTGEKVFLECVQDMDHENMFWYRQDPGLGLRLIYFSYDVKMKEKGDIPEGYSVSREKKERFSLILESASTNQTSMYLCASSLMTGEYNSPLHFGNGTRLTVT.

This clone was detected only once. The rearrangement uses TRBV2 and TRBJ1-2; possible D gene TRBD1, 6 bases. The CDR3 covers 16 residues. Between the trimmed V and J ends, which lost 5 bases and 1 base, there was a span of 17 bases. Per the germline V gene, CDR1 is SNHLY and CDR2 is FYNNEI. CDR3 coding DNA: TGTGCCAGCAGTAGGACAGCTATTATCGGTAACTATGGCTACACCTTC. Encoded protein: CASSRTAIIGNYGYTF.

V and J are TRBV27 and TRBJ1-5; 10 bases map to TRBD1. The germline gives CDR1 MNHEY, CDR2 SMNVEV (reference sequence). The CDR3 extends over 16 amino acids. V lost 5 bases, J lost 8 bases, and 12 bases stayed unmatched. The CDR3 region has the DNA TGTGCCAGCAGTACGAGACAGGGGGCGATCATCGAGCCCCAGCATTTT. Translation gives CASSTRQGAIIEPQHF.

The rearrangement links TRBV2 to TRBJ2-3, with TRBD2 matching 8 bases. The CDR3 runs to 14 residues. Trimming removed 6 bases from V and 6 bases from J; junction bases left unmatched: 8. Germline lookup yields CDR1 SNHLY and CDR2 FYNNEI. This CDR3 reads CASSMTSDMDTQYF. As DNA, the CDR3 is TGTGCCAGCAGCATGACTAGCGACATGGATACGCAGTATTTT.

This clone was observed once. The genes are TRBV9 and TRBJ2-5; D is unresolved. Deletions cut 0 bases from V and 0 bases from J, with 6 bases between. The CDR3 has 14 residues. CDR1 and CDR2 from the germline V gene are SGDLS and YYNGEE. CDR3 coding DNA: TGTGCCAGCAGCGTAGTACCGGACCAAGAGACCCAGTACTTC. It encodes CASSVVPDQETQYF.

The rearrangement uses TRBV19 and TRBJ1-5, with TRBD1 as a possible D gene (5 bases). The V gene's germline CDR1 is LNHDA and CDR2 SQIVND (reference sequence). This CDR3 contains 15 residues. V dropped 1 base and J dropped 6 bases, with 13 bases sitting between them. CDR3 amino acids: CASSIVQGRTQPQHF. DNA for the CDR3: TGTGCCAGTAGTATAGTTCAGGGTAGGACTCAGCCCCAGCATTTT.

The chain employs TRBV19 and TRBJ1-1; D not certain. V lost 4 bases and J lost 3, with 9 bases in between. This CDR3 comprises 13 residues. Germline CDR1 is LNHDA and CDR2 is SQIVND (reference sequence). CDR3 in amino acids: CASSSWEDTEAFF. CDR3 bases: TGTGCCAGTAGTAGCTGGGAGGACACTGAAGCTTTCTTT.

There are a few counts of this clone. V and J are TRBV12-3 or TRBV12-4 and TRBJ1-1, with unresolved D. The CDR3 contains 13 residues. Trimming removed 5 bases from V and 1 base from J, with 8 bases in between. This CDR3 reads CASSIQSNTEAFF. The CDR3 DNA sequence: TGTGCCAGCAGTATCCAGTCGAACACTGAAGCTTTCTTT.

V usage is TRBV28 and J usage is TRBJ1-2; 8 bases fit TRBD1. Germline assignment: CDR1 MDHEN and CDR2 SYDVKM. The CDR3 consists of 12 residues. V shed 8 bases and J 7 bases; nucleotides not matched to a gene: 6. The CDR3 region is CASGRTGFGYTF. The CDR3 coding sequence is TGTGCCAGCGGAAGGACAGGGTTTGGCTACACCTTC.

The CDR3 DNA reads as TGTGCCAGCAGCCCCACAAGATCTCTCAGCGGGGGAGAGACCCAGTACTTC. Its translation is CASSPTRSLSGGETQYF. The chain employs TRBV3-1 (or the pseudogene TRBV3-2) and TRBJ2-5; 8 bases are shared with TRBD2. The CDR3 has 17 amino acids. Germline loops: CDR1 LGHDT, CDR2 YNNKEL (reference sequence). Germline trimming cut 4 bases from V and 4 bases from J; bases unmatched to any gene: 14.

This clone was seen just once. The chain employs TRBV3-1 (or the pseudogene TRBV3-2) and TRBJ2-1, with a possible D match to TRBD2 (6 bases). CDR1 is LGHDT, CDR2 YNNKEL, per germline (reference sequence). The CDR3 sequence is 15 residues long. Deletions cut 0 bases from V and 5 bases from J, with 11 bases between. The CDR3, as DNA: TGTGCCAGCAGCCAAGATACGGGGGTACACAATGAGCAGTTCTTC. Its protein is CASSQDTGVHNEQFF.

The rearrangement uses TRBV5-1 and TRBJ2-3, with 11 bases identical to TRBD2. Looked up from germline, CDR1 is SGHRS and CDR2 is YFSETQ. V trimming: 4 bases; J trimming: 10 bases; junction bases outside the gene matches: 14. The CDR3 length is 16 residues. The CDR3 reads CASSPGLAATSEAQYF. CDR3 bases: TGCGCCAGCAGCCCGGGACTAGCGGCCACGTCCGAGGCGCAGTATTTT.

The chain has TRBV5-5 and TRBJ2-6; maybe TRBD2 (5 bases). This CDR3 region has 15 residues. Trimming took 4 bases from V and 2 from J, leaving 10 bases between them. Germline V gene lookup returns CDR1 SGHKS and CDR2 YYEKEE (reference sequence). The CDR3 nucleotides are TGTGCCAGCAGCAATCCGGGAACTGGGGCCAACGTCCTGACTTTC. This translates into CASSNPGTGANVLTF.

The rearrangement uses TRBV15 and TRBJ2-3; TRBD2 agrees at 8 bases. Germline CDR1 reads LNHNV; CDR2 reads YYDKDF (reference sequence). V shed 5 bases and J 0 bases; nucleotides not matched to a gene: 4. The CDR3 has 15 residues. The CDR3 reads CATSGERGSTDTQYF. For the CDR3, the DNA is TGTGCCACCAGCGGCGAGCGGGGGAGCACAGATACGCAGTATTTT.

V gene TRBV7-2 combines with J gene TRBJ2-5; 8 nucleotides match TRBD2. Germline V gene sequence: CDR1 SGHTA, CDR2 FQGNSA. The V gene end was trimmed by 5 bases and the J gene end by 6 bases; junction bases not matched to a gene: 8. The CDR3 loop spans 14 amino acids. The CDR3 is CASSTRGGIQTQYF. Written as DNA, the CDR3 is TGTGCCAGCAGCACCCGGGGGGGGATCCAGACCCAGTACTTC.